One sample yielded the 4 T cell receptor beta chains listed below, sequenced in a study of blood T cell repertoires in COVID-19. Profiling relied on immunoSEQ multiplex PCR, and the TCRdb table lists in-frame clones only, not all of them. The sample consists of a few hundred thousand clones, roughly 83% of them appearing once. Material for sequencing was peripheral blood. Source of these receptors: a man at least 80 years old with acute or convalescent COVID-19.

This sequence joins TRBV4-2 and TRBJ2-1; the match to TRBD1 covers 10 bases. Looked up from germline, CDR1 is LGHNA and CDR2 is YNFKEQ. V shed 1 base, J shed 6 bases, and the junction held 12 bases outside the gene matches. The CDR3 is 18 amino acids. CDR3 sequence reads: CASSQGRPGQGRVNEQFF. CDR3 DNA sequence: TGTGCCAGCAGCCAAGGACGCCCGGGACAGGGGCGTGTCAATGAGCAGTTCTTC.

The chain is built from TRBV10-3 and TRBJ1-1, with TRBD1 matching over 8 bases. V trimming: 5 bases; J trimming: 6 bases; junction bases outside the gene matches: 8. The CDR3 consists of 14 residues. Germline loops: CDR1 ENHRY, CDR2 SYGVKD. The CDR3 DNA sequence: TGTGCCATCAGTAGCGGTCCAGGGGGCGCTGAAGCTTTCTTT. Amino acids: CAISSGPGGAEAFF.

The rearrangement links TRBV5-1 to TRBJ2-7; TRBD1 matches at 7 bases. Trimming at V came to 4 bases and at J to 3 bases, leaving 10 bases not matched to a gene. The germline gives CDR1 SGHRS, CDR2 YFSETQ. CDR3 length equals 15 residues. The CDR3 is CASSMDRDRVYEQYF. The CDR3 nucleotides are TGCGCCAGCAGCATGGACCGGGACAGAGTCTACGAGCAGTACTTC.

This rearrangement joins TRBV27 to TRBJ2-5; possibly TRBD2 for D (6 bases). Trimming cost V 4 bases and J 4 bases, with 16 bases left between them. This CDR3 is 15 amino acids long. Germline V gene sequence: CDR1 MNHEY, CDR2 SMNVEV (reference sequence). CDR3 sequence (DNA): TGTGCCAGCAGTTGGGTGGGCGGGGTAGGAGAGACCCAGTACTTC. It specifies CASSWVGGVGETQYF.